The present T cell receptor (beta chain) was sequenced within a study of cytomegalovirus exposure and HLA in healthy donors. Data came from immunoSEQ multiplex PCR; TCRdb stores just in-frame clones and leaves some out. The sample has about 220,000 clones, 75% to 95% seen once. The germline CDR1 and CDR2 sequences are LGHNT and FRNRAP. This CDR3 is 17 amino acids long. V shed 0 bases and J shed 4 bases, with 15 bases lying between them. The donors were part of the roughly 120-subject validation cohort, which stood apart from the roughly 680-subject first cohort. Material: PBMCs. The rearrangement joins TRBV12-5 to TRBJ1-4, with D perhaps TRBD1 (5 bases). The TCR comes from a woman under 30 in good health and CMV-seronegative. The CDR3 sequence: CASGLVFGHGGNEKLFF. CDR3 DNA: TGTGCTAGTGGTTTGGTTTTCGGACATGGCGGTAATGAAAAACTGTTTTTT.